This section outlines one T cell receptor beta chain sequence together with its context. Its antigen has not been determined. Per-base qualities were not stored, and no clone one base away is much larger. Other DNA sequences from this sample encode an identical CDR3 as well. Whole blood was collected in K2EDTA tubes by collaborating institutions according to the institutions' own protocols. For TCRbeta analysis, collaborators shipped samples in one of three forms: frozen whole blood, isolated PBMCs, or DNA extracted from either of those sample types. TCRbeta CDR3 regions were amplified from genomic DNA by means of the immunoSEQ Assay, a bias-controlled multiplex PCR. The study's processing was this. The number of nucleated cells in each sample was estimated by amplification of reference gene primers within the assay. Sequence reads were collapsed and filtered to measure the absolute abundance of every unique TCRbeta CDR3 rearrangement. For each sample, productive Simpson clonality was calculated by taking the square root of Simpson's diversity index across productive rearrangements. TCRdb retrieved this table from immuneACCESS and kept in-frame rearrangements only. Not all clones are present; in checked studies, unresolved V genes account for under half, and no reason is known for the remainder. V and J calls and clone size follow that table, whereas D and trimming were derived from the DNA. This sample comprises 100,000 to 130,000 clones, more than 70% of them detected only once. More than 4.5% of the sample is in the top ten clones.

CDR1 and CDR2 (SGHRS, YFSETQ) derive from the germline V gene. Trimming costs V 3 bases and J 4 bases, and their ends lie 8 bases apart. The CDR3 spans 13 residues, from the cysteine through the phenylalanine. Just the 39-base CDR3 DNA is kept, in frame starting at base 1. The data belong to a study of blood T cell repertoires in COVID-19 (dated by TCRdb to 2018 to 2020). A note on the overall study: The collaborator samples originated in the United States, Italy and Spain and spanned the acute and convalescent phases of COVID-19. A freely available public database, intended as a resource for researchers studying the immune response to SARS-CoV-2, is where the repertoires were released. Samples came from the ongoing ImmuneRACE study (first 160 participants) plus 1,254 subjects from 6 global collaborators. The sample metadata nearly always contained a de-identified subject ID, COVID-19 status, age in years and sex. The prospective study material was composed of cDNA or gDNA derived from T cells, B-cell-depleted T cells, or PBMCs. HLA class I and class II types, where available, came from metadata supplied by the sample provider rather than from assay-based typing. Subjects who had been exposed to COVID-19, were actively infected with it, or had recovered from it provided the deeply sampled blood TCRbeta repertoires that made up the dataset.

The research as a whole found: Clinical and demographic metadata were provided uncurated, with the amount varying by source and participant.

This TCR was recovered from a man aged 35 to 55 with active or convalescent COVID-19. The chain is assembled from TRBV5-1 and TRBJ1-5, with no D gene named confidently. The specimen sequenced was peripheral blood. The CDR3 corresponds to CASSSTGNQPQHF. At the DNA level, the sequence is TGCGCCAGCAGCTCCACGGGTAATCAGCCCCAGCATTTT. The entire variable domain, with the stretches around the CDR3 drawn from the reference TRBV5-1 and TRBJ1-5 proteins, is KAGVTQTPRYLIKTRGQQVTLSCSPISGHRSVSWYQQTPGQGLQFLFEYFSETQRNKGNFPGRFSGRQFSNSRSEMNVSTLELGDSALYLCASSSTGNQPQHFGDGTRLSIL.